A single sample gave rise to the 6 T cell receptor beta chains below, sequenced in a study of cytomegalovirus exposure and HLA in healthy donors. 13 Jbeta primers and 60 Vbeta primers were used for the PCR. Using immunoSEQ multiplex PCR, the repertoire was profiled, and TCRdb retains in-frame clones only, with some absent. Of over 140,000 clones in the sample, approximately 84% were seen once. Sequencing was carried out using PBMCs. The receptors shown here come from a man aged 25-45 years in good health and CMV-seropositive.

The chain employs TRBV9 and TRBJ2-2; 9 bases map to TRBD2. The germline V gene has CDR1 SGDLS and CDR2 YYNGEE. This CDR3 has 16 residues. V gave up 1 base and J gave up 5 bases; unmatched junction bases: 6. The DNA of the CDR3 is TGTGCCAGCAGCGTAACGAGCGGGGGGCCAACCGGGGAGCTGTTTTTT. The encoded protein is CASSVTSGGPTGELFF.

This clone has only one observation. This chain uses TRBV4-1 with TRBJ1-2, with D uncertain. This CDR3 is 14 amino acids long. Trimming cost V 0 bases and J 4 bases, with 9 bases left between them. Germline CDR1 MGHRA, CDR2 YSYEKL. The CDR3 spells CASSQESTRYGYTF. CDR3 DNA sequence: TGCGCCAGCAGCCAAGAAAGTACACGCTATGGCTACACCTTC.

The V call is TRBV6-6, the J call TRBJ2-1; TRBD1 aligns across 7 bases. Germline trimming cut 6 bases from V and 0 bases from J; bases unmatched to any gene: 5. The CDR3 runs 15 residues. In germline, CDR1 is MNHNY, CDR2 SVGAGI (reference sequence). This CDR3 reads CASSTRDSSYNEQFF. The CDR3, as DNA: TGTGCCAGCAGCACCCGGGACAGCTCCTACAATGAGCAGTTCTTC.

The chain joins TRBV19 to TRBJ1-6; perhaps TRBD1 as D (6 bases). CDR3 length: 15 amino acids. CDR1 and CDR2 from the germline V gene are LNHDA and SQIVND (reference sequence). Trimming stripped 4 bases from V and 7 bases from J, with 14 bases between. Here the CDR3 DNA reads TGTGCCAGTAGTAGAGCGACAGGATTCAATTCACCCCTCCACTTT. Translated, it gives CASSRATGFNSPLHF.

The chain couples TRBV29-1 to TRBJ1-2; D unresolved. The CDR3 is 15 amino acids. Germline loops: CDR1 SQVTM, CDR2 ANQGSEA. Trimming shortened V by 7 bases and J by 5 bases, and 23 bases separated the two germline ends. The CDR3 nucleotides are TGCAGCGCAGCCGATGACAAGGCCCTTAGATATGGCTACACCTTC. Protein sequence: CSAADDKALRYGYTF.

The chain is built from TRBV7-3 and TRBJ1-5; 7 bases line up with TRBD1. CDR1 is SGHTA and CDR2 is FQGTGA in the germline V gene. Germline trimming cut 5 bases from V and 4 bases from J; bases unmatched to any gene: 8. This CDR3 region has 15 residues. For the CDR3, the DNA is TGTGCCAGCAGCGAAAACGGACAGGCTAATCAGCCCCAGCATTTT. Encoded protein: CASSENGQANQPQHF.